This T cell receptor beta chain stems from a study of CD8 T cells in Susac syndrome. Study-level information: Among the sequenced Susac syndrome patients, roughly six had active disease while 8 or 9 were in remission.

CDR1 is SGDLS, CDR2 YYNGEE, per germline. The CDR3 length is 16 residues. V was clipped by 3 bases and J by 3 bases; unmatched bases: 4. The authors reverse transcribed about 0.5 to 1 ug RNA with random hexamers. With immunoSEQ multiplex PCR, TCR beta CDR3 was amplified across 54 Vbeta and 13 Jbeta. TCRdb passed the immunoSEQ multiplex PCR reads through MiXCR, listing each CDR3 protein once. The sample contains about 120,000 distinct CDR3 sequences, roughly 95% of which appear only once. This TCR came from a human donor with Susac syndrome. This sequence joins TRBV9 and TRBJ2-1, with 12 bases aligning to TRBD2. The sequencing sample was made of CD4+ T cells from PBMCs. CDR3 nucleotides: TGTGCCAGCAGCGCCCTAGCGGGAGGGCTCTACAATGAGCAGTTCTTC. Residues: CASSALAGGLYNEQFF.